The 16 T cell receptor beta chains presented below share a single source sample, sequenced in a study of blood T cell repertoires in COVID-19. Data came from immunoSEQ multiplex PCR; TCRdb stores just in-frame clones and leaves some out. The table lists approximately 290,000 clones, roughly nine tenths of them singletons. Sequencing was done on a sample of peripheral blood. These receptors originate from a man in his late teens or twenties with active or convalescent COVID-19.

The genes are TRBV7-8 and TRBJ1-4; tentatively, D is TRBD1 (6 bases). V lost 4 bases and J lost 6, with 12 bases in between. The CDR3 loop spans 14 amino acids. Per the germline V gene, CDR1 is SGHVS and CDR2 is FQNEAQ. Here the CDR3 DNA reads TGTGCCAGCAGCTGGCGGGGGGCGGATGAAAAACTGTTTTTT. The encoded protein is CASSWRGADEKLFF.

DNA of the CDR3: TGTGCCAGCAGTGAAGGTGGTGGTGGGGAGTACGAGCAGTACTTC. It translates to CASSEGGGGEYEQYF. The gene calls are TRBV25-1 and TRBJ2-7, with D possibly matching TRBD2 (5 bases). This CDR3 spans 15 amino acids. The V and J ends lost 2 bases and 4 bases respectively, with 15 bases between them. CDR1 and CDR2 (germline): MGHDK, SYGVNS.

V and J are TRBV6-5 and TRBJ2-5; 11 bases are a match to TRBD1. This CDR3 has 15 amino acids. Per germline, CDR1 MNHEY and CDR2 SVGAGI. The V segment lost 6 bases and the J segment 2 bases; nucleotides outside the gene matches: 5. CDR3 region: CASRPRDRGQETQYF. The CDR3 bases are TGTGCCAGCAGACCCCGGGACAGGGGGCAAGAGACCCAGTACTTC.

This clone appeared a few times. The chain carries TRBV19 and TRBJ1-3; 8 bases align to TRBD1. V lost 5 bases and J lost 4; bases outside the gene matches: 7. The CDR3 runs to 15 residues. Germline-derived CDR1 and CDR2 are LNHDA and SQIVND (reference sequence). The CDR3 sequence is CASSRQGASGNTIYF. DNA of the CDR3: TGTGCCAGTAGTCGGCAGGGGGCTTCAGGAAACACCATATATTTT.

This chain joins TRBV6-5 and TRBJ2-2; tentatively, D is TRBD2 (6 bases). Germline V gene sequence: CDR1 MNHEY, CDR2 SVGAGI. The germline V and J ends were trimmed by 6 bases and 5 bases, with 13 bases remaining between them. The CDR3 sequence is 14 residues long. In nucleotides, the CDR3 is TGTGCCAGCAGGGGAATGCTAGCGACCGGGGAGCTGTTTTTT. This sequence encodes CASRGMLATGELFF.

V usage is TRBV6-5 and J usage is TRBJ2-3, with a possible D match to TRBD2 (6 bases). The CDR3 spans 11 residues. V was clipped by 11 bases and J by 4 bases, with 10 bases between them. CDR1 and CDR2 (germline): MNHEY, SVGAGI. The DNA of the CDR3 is TGTGCCTCGAGGAGGGCAGATACGCAGTATTTT. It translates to CASRRADTQYF.

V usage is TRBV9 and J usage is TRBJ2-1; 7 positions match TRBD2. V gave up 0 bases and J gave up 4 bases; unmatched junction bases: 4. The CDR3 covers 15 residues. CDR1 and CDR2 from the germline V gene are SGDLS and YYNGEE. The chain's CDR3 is CASSVELAIYNEQFF. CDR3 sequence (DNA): TGTGCCAGCAGCGTAGAACTAGCGATATACAATGAGCAGTTCTTC.

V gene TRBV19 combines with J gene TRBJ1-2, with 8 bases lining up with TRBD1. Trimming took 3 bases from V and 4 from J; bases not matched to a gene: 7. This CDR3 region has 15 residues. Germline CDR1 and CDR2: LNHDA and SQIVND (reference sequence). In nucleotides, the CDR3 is TGTGCCAGTAGTATTATCGGACAGGGAGTCTATGGCTACACCTTC. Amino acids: CASSIIGQGVYGYTF.

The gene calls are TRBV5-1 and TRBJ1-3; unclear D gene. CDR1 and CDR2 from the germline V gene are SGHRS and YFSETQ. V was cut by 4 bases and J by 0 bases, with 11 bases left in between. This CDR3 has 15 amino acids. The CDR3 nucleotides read TGCGCCAGCAGCACGGTCGGGAGCTCTGGAAACACCATATATTTT. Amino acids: CASSTVGSSGNTIYF. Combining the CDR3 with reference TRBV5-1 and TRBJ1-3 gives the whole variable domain KAGVTQTPRYLIKTRGQQVTLSCSPISGHRSVSWYQQTPGQGLQFLFEYFSETQRNKGNFPGRFSGRQFSNSRSEMNVSTLELGDSALYLCASSTVGSSGNTIYFGEGSWLTVV.

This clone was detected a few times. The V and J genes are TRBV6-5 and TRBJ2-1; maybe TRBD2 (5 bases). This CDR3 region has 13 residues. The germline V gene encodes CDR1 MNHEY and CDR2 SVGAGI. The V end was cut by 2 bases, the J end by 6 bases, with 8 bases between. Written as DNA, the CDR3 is TGTGCCAGCAGTTACGACTACCCCAATGAGCAGTTCTTC. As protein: CASSYDYPNEQFF.

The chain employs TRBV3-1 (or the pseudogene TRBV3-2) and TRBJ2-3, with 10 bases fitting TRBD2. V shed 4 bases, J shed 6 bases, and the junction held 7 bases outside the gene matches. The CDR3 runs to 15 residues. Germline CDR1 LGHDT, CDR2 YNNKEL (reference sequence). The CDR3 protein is CASSPGLAEGDTQYF. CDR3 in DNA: TGTGCCAGCAGCCCCGGACTAGCGGAGGGGGATACGCAGTATTTT.

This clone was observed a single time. This CDR3 reads CASSQASSAGTYNEQFF. In nucleotides, the CDR3 is TGCGCCAGCAGCCAAGCGTCATCGGCAGGGACCTACAATGAGCAGTTCTTC. The V call is TRBV4-3, the J call TRBJ2-1, with D possibly TRBD1 on 5 matching bases. This CDR3 spans 17 amino acids. Trimming stripped 1 base from V and 2 bases from J, with 15 bases between. The V gene's germline CDR1 is LGHNA and CDR2 YSLEER.

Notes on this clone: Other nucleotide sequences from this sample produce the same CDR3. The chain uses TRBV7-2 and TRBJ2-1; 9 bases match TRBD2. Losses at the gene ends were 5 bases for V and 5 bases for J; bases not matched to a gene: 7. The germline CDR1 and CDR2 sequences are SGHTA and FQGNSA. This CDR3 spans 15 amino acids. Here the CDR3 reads CASSPGLAGNNEQFF. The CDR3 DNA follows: TGTGCCAGCAGCCCAGGGCTAGCGGGAAACAATGAGCAGTTCTTC. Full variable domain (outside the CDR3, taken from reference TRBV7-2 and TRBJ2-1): GAGVSQSPSNKVTEKGKDVELRCDPISGHTALYWYRQSLGQGLEFLIYFQGNSAPDKSGLPSDRFSAERTGGSVSTLTIQRTQQEDSAVYLCASSPGLAGNNEQFFGPGTRLTVL.

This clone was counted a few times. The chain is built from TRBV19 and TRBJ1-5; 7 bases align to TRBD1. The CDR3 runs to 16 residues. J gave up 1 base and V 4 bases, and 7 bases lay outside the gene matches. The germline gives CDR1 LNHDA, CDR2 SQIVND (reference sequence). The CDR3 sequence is CASSRLTGSSNQPQHF. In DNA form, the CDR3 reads TGTGCCAGTAGTAGGTTGACAGGGTCGAGCAATCAGCCCCAGCATTTT.

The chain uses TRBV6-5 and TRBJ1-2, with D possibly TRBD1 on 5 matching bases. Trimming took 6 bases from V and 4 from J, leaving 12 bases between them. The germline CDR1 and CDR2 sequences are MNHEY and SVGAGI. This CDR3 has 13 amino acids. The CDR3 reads CASRHRNFYGYTF. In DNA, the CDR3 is TGTGCCAGCAGGCACAGGAATTTCTATGGCTACACCTTC.

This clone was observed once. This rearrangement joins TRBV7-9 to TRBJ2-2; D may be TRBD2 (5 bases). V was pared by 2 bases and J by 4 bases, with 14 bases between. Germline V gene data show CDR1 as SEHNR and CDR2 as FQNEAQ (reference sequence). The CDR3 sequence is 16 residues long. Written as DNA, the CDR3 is TGTGCCAGCAGCTTATCCAGCGGATGGGGCACCGGGGAGCTGTTTTTT. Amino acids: CASSLSSGWGTGELFF.